A single sample gave rise to the 7 T cell receptor beta chains below, sequenced in a study of T-cell reconstitution after alpha-beta-depleted transplantation in children. The library targeted TCRbeta and was prepared with unique molecular identifiers. One entry per CDR3 protein results from TCRdb running MiXCR on the PCR reads. This sample carries around 71,000 distinct CDR3 sequences, around 7.9% of them seen once, and the ten largest clones take approximately 2.4%. This material consisted of PBMCs from the stem cell graft donor, taken from the stem cell graft. These TCRs come from a human donor who donated a stem cell graft to a child with acute lymphoblastic leukemia.

Many counts were recorded for this clonotype. The rearrangement joins TRBV20-1 to TRBJ2-1, with D possibly matching TRBD2 (5 bases). CDR1 and CDR2 (germline): DFQATT, SNEGSKA (reference sequence). Between the trimmed V and J ends, which lost 2 bases and 5 bases, there was a span of 13 bases. The CDR3 is 14 residues long. The CDR3 spells CSARTLAGHNEQFF. CDR3 DNA sequence: TGCAGTGCTAGAACTCTAGCTGGACACAATGAGCAGTTCTTC.

This clonotype was recorded a few times. This chain links TRBV6-2 or TRBV6-3 with TRBJ2-4, with 8 bases matching TRBD2. CDR1 and CDR2 from the germline V gene are MNHEY and SVGEGT. The CDR3 length is 18 residues. Germline trimming cut 6 bases from V and 2 bases from J; bases unmatched to any gene: 15. CDR3 in DNA: TGTGCCAGCAGACCGCCCAGAGCCAGCGGGGGTTCCAAAAACATTCAGTACTTC. The encoded protein is CASRPPRASGGSKNIQYF.

On this clonotype itself: This may stem from a read error, because a much larger clone lies one nucleotide away. The V call is TRBV2, the J call TRBJ2-1, with D possibly matching TRBD1 (5 bases). The CDR3 totals 15 residues. V dropped 10 bases and J dropped 3 bases, with 19 bases sitting between them. Germline assignment: CDR1 SNHLY and CDR2 FYNNEI. Here the CDR3 reads CAISTESSFYNEQFF. CDR3 in DNA: TGTGCCATTTCGACAGAATCGAGCTTCTACAATGAGCAGTTCTTC.

This clonotype was seen a few times. The genes are TRBV12-3 or TRBV12-4 and TRBJ2-7; 11 bases are shared with TRBD1. This CDR3 spans 14 amino acids. V trimming: 3 bases; J trimming: 7 bases; junction bases outside the gene matches: 5. The CDR3 sequence: CASSFGQGAREQYF. Written as DNA, the CDR3 is TGTGCCAGCAGTTTTGGACAGGGGGCGAGAGAGCAGTACTTC.

As to this clonotype: The junction differs from germline at one of its ends, possibly a read error. The chain is built from TRBV20-1 and TRBJ2-6; a possible D gene is TRBD2 (6 bases). The CDR3 runs to 16 residues. Germline loops: CDR1 DFQATT, CDR2 SNEGSKA (reference sequence). Here the CDR3 DNA reads TGCAGTGCTACTAGCGCGGCCCTCTCTGGGTCCAACGTCCTGACTTTC. Protein: CSATSAALSGSNVLTF.

The chain combines TRBV19 with TRBJ1-3, with D unresolved. The germline V gene encodes CDR1 LNHDA and CDR2 SQIVND (reference sequence). V gave up 5 bases and J gave up 2 bases, with 13 bases separating them. This CDR3 is built from 15 residues. In DNA form, the CDR3 reads TGTGCCAGTAGTCTTATGACCGCAACTGGAAACACCATATATTTT. It specifies CASSLMTATGNTIYF.

This clonotype was observed a handful of times. This rearrangement joins TRBV6-1 to TRBJ2-7; 13 nucleotides match TRBD2. The CDR3 is 15 amino acids. V was pared by 4 bases and J by 3 bases, with 3 bases of the junction left unmatched. The germline V gene encodes CDR1 MNHNS and CDR2 SASEGT. The CDR3 DNA is TGTGCCAGCAGTGCCCGACTAGCGGGAGGCTACGAGCAGTACTTC. This sequence encodes CASSARLAGGYEQYF.